Below are 6 T cell receptor beta chains sequenced from a single sample in a study of T-cell reconstitution after alpha-beta-depleted transplantation in children. TCRbeta library construction was performed incorporating unique molecular identifiers. TCRdb fed the PCR reads into MiXCR, producing one record per CDR3 protein. The sample lists about 27,000 distinct CDR3 sequences, 5.5% to 7.5% occurring once. The sequencing used PBMCs, mostly from graft donor cells, collected 180 days after TCRalphabeta/CD19-depleted stem cell transplant. The receptors here all came from a male patient under 18 who had a stem cell transplant for acute myeloid leukemia, so the T cells may come from the graft donor.

The chain employs TRBV18 and TRBJ1-3; D gene ambiguous. From germline, CDR1 is KGHSH and CDR2 LQKENI. CDR3 length: 13 residues. V was clipped by 1 base and J by 0 bases, with 1 base between them. This CDR3 is CASSPHSGNTIYF. CDR3 nucleotide sequence: TGTGCCAGCTCACCACACTCTGGAAACACCATATATTTT.

This clonotype showed up many times. The V call is TRBV7-3, the J call TRBJ2-3; D is undetermined. Trimming removed 3 bases at V and 4 bases at J, with 11 bases between. The CDR3 consists of 14 residues. The germline CDR1 and CDR2 sequences are SGHTA and FQGTGA. The CDR3 here is CASSFSGPADTQYF. DNA of the CDR3: TGTGCCAGCAGCTTTTCCGGGCCTGCAGATACGCAGTATTTT.

This clonotype has a count of ten or more. This chain uses TRBV20-1 with TRBJ1-5, with 10 nucleotides matching TRBD1. Germline V gene lookup returns CDR1 DFQATT and CDR2 SNEGSKA (reference sequence). Losses at the gene ends were 5 bases for V and 4 bases for J; bases not matched to a gene: 2. CDR3 length equals 13 residues. As DNA, the CDR3 is TGCAGTGCTCGGACAGGGGGAAATCAGCCCCAGCATTTT. Translated: CSARTGGNQPQHF.

This clonotype was detected many times. The chain recombines TRBV11-3 with TRBJ2-1; 10 nucleotides align to TRBD1. V shed 1 base and J 3 bases; nucleotides not matched to a gene: 6. Germline values: CDR1 SGHNT, CDR2 YENEEA. CDR3 length: 17 residues. In nucleotides, the CDR3 is TGTGCCAGCAGCTTAGTGGCAGGACAGGGGGGCTACAATGAGCAGTTCTTC. Amino acid sequence: CASSLVAGQGGYNEQFF.

This clonotype was counted at least ten times. This chain joins TRBV7-9 and TRBJ2-3; no firm D call. The CDR3 spans 14 residues. Deletions cut 1 base from V and 5 bases from J, with 10 bases between. Germline V gives CDR1 SEHNR, CDR2 FQNEAQ (reference sequence). The CDR3 DNA follows: TGTGCCAGCAGCTTAGACCTCCAGCGAGATACGCAGTATTTT. This gives the protein CASSLDLQRDTQYF.

This clonotype has ten or more counts. Here the CDR3 reads CASSEGRDGYTF. CDR3 coding DNA: TGTGCCAGCAGTGAGGGGAGGGATGGCTACACCTTC. This chain links TRBV7-9 with TRBJ1-2; D possibly corresponds to TRBD1 (5 bases). The V and J ends lost 6 bases and 6 bases respectively, with 11 bases between them. Germline CDR1 SEHNR, CDR2 FQNEAQ (reference sequence). The CDR3 is 12 residues long.